This entry concerns a single T cell receptor (beta chain). In the PCR, 60 Vbeta and 13 Jbeta primers were used. Assay: immunoSEQ multiplex PCR; the TCRdb copy retains only in-frame clones and omits some. The sample records some 160,000 clones, about 80% being singletons. Donors in the study were healthy people who gave bone marrow. The sample originates from a study of cytomegalovirus exposure and HLA in healthy donors. V lost 3 bases, J lost 5 bases, and 9 bases stayed unmatched. CDR3 length equals 16 residues. Germline lookup yields CDR1 SGHTS and CDR2 YDEGEE. This sequence joins TRBV5-8 and TRBJ2-5, with 11 bases that match TRBD2. The sequencing input was PBMCs. The TCR comes from a woman aged 30 to 39 in good health and CMV-seronegative. CDR3 protein: CASSWGGLADGETQYF. DNA for the CDR3: TGTGCCAGCAGCTGGGGGGGACTAGCGGACGGGGAGACCCAGTACTTC.